These 25 T cell receptor beta chains were all obtained from the same sample, sequenced in a study of identical twins. One entry per CDR3 protein, called by TCRdb with MiXCR from the 5' RACE reads. The sample records about 520,000 distinct CDR3 sequences, less than 25% being singletons. The same specimen was also included in a second study, on T cells expressing NK-cell markers.

Input material: CD4+ T cells sorted from blood. These receptors all come from a young woman in good health.

This clonotype has ten or more counts. The chain employs TRBV12-3 or TRBV12-4 and TRBJ1-5; no definite D call. The CDR3 runs to 13 residues. V was trimmed by 7 bases and J by 2 bases, leaving 9 bases between them. The CDR3 loop reads CASTRAGNQPQHF. CDR3 in DNA: TGTGCCAGCACGAGGGCTGGCAATCAGCCCCAGCATTTT.

This clonotype has just a few counts. The rearrangement uses TRBV6-5 and TRBJ1-5; D is unclear. This CDR3 has 15 residues. Germline V gives CDR1 MNHEY, CDR2 SVGAGI. Trimming took off 2 bases at V and 1 base at J, with 9 bases between the two ends. CDR3 loop: CASSYSGDSNQPQHF. CDR3 sequence (DNA): TGTGCCAGCAGTTACAGCGGCGACAGCAATCAGCCCCAGCATTTT.

The genes are TRBV20-1 and TRBJ1-1; D is possibly TRBD1 (5 bases). V gave up 4 bases and J gave up 4 bases, with 22 bases separating them. This CDR3 spans 16 amino acids. In germline, CDR1 is DFQATT, CDR2 SNEGSKA (reference sequence). CDR3 sequence reads: CSATRITGGLLTEAFF. The CDR3 DNA is TGCAGTGCTACCAGGATTACTGGGGGTCTACTCACTGAAGCTTTCTTT.

This clonotype was seen a few times. CDR3 sequence: CSVAEDRGGEKLFF. Written as DNA, the CDR3 is TGCAGCGTTGCGGAGGACAGGGGCGGCGAAAAACTGTTTTTT. V and J are TRBV29-1 and TRBJ1-4, with 9 positions matching TRBD1. The CDR3 consists of 14 residues. Germline CDR1 SQVTM, CDR2 ANQGSEA. The V and J ends lost 4 bases and 8 bases, in that order; junction bases with no gene match: 8. Drawing the rest from reference TRBV29-1 and TRBJ1-4, the complete variable domain is SAVISQKPSRDICQRGTSLTIQCQVDSQVTMMFWYRQQPGQSLTLIATANQGSEATYESGFVIDKFPISRPNLTFSTLTVSNMSPEDSSIYLCSVAEDRGGEKLFFGSGTQLSVL.

In its sample, this clonotype was seen a few times. The rearrangement uses TRBV20-1 and TRBJ2-7, with 7 bases lining up with TRBD1. The CDR3 is 13 amino acids. With 6 bases clipped from V and 4 bases from J, the junction kept 9 bases outside the gene matches. Germline values: CDR1 DFQATT, CDR2 SNEGSKA (reference sequence). The CDR3 bases are TGCAGTGCCGAGGTTGAGACAGGGTACGAGCAGTACTTC. Its protein product is CSAEVETGYEQYF.

This chain joins TRBV11-2 and TRBJ2-1, with 8 bases matching TRBD2. The germline V gene encodes CDR1 SGHAT and CDR2 FQNNGV. The CDR3 is 18 residues long. J was trimmed by 1 base and V by 2 bases; bases with no gene match: 10. The DNA for the CDR3 is TGTGCCAGCAGCTTAAGTAGCGGGAAGGTTTTATCCTACAATGAGCAGTTCTTC. Residues: CASSLSSGKVLSYNEQFF. The whole variable domain, filled in from reference TRBV11-2 and TRBJ2-1, reads EAGVAQSPRYKIIEKRQSVAFWCNPISGHATLYWYQQILGQGPKLLIQFQNNGVVDDSQLPKDRFSAERLKGVDSTLKIQPAKLEDSAVYLCASSLSSGKVLSYNEQFFGPGTRLTVL.

This clonotype was observed a few times. The CDR3 sequence is CASSFRDRRFSGANVLTF. Written as DNA, the CDR3 is TGCGCCAGCAGCTTCCGGGACAGGAGATTCTCTGGGGCCAACGTCCTGACTTTC. J is TRBJ2-6 and V is TRBV5-1, with 8 nucleotides matching TRBD1. The CDR3 has 18 residues. CDR1 is SGHRS and CDR2 is YFSETQ in the germline V gene. The J segment lost 0 bases and the V segment lost 2 bases, leaving 7 bases of the junction unmatched.

This clonotype was detected only a few times. The chain employs TRBV18 and TRBJ2-3, with unresolved D. Germline-derived CDR1 and CDR2 are KGHSH and LQKENI. The CDR3 sequence is 13 residues long. Trimming pared 0 bases from V and 7 bases from J, leaving 8 bases between. CDR3 protein: CASSPPSSYTQYF. As DNA, the CDR3 is TGTGCCAGCTCACCACCTAGTTCGTATACGCAGTATTTT. Drawing the rest from reference TRBV18 and TRBJ2-3, the complete variable domain is NAGVMQNPRHLVRRRGQEARLRCSPMKGHSHVYWYRQLPEEGLKFMVYLQKENIIDESGMPKERFSAEFPKEGPSILRIQQVVRGDSAAYFCASSPPSSYTQYFGPGTRLTVL.

This clonotype was detected only a few times. V and J are TRBV7-9 and TRBJ2-1; tentative D call: TRBD2 (6 bases). The V end lost 5 bases, the J end lost 5 bases, and 13 bases lay between the germline ends. Germline CDR1 reads SEHNR; CDR2 reads FQNEAQ (reference sequence). The CDR3 covers 14 residues. CDR3 in amino acids: CASSQRRGNNEQFF. The DNA for the CDR3 is TGTGCCAGCAGCCAAAGGCGGGGCAACAATGAGCAGTTCTTC.

The genes are TRBV11-3 and TRBJ2-5; TRBD2 matches 13 bases. CDR1 is SGHNT, CDR2 YENEEA, per germline. The CDR3 is 17 amino acids. Trimming at V came to 3 bases and at J to 4 bases, leaving 8 bases not matched to a gene. The CDR3 sequence is CASSLRTSGRGGETQYF. The DNA for the CDR3 is TGTGCCAGCAGCTTGAGGACTAGCGGGAGAGGTGGAGAGACCCAGTACTTC. Drawing the rest from reference TRBV11-3 and TRBJ2-5, the complete variable domain is EAGVVQSPRYKIIEKKQPVAFWCNPISGHNTLYWYLQNLGQGPELLIRYENEEAVDDSQLPKDRFSAERLKGVDSTLKIQPAELGDSAVYLCASSLRTSGRGGETQYFGPGTRLLVL.

The chain links TRBV7-8 to TRBJ1-5; no clear D. The germline V and J ends were trimmed by 4 bases and 7 bases, with 20 bases remaining between them. This CDR3 spans 16 amino acids. Germline V lookup: CDR1 SGHVS, CDR2 FQNEAQ. CDR3 region: CASSSSDWKGRQPQHF. CDR3 sequence (DNA): TGTGCCAGCAGCTCTTCAGACTGGAAAGGGAGGCAGCCCCAGCATTTT.

This clonotype was detected a few times. CDR3 DNA sequence: TGTGCCAGCTCCCGGGGAGGGGCTAGCGGGAGGTATGAGCAGTTCTTC. Amino acids: CASSRGGASGRYEQFF. The chain joins TRBV9 to TRBJ2-1, with TRBD2 matching 11 bases. CDR1 SGDLS and CDR2 YYNGEE come from the germline V gene. The CDR3 contains 16 residues. V shed 7 bases and J 8 bases; nucleotides not matched to a gene: 14.

There are a few counts of this clonotype. This chain uses TRBV20-1 with TRBJ2-3; 8 positions agree with TRBD2. The CDR3 totals 16 residues. CDR1 is DFQATT and CDR2 is SNEGSKA in the germline V gene (reference sequence). J was trimmed by 2 bases and V by 5 bases; bases with no gene match: 12. The CDR3 coding sequence is TGCAGTGCTCCCTCGGCGGGAGGCATCTTCACAGATACGCAGTATTTT. Its translation is CSAPSAGGIFTDTQYF.

The V gene is TRBV6-1, the J gene TRBJ2-6; D not certain. The CDR3 spans 14 residues. Germline V gene lookup returns CDR1 MNHNS and CDR2 SASEGT. V was trimmed by 7 bases and J by 4 bases, leaving 11 bases between them. As DNA, the CDR3 is TGTGCCAGCAAGGTGGGGAACGGGGCCAACGTCCTGACTTTC. Translating it yields CASKVGNGANVLTF.

The J gene is TRBJ2-5, the V gene TRBV15, with 7 bases aligning to TRBD2. Trimming removed 10 bases from V and 2 bases from J; junction bases left unmatched: 10. The CDR3 is made up of 14 amino acids. Germline V gene data show CDR1 as LNHNV and CDR2 as YYDKDF (reference sequence). The CDR3 DNA follows: TGTGCCAGCGGGGACGCGGGAGTTCAAGAGACCCAGTACTTC. It codes for CASGDAGVQETQYF.

The rearrangement links TRBV12-3 or TRBV12-4 to TRBJ2-7, with D possibly being TRBD1 or TRBD2 (6 bases each). Deletions cut 5 bases from V and 5 bases from J, with 13 bases between. This CDR3 is built from 13 residues. The CDR3 DNA follows: TGTGCCAGCAGTGTTCGGGGGCCCCACGAGCAGTACTTC. As protein: CASSVRGPHEQYF.

The chain has TRBV6-1 and TRBJ2-7; D could derive from TRBD1 or TRBD2 (5 bases each). From germline, CDR1 is MNHNS and CDR2 SASEGT. The CDR3 totals 15 residues. The V end lost 7 bases, the J end lost 1 base, and 17 bases lay between the germline ends. The CDR3 bases are TGTGCCAGCACTGGAGAATCTGGGGGTTCCTACGAGCAGTACTTC. It codes for CASTGESGGSYEQYF.

This clonotype has a handful of counts. The J gene is TRBJ1-2, the V gene TRBV29-1; 8 bases are shared with TRBD1. CDR3 size: 13 residues. Trimming took 5 bases from V and 8 from J; bases not matched to a gene: 10. Germline CDR1 SQVTM, CDR2 ANQGSEA. The CDR3 DNA reads as TGCAGCGTTCACCGGGACAGGTCTGCGGGCTACACCTTC. This encodes CSVHRDRSAGYTF.

The chain combines TRBV7-2 with TRBJ1-4, with TRBD1 as a possible D gene (6 bases). Trimming took off 2 bases at V and 2 bases at J, with 9 bases between the two ends. The CDR3 consists of 15 residues. Germline-derived CDR1 and CDR2 are SGHTA and FQGNSA. The CDR3 is CASSLQGWTNEKLFF. The CDR3 bases are TGTGCCAGCAGCTTACAGGGGTGGACTAATGAAAAACTGTTTTTT.

The gene calls are TRBV5-5 and TRBJ2-7, with D tentatively TRBD2 (6 bases). The V gene's germline CDR1 is SGHKS and CDR2 YYEKEE (reference sequence). The CDR3 loop spans 13 amino acids. V gave up 0 bases and J gave up 6 bases, with 10 bases separating them. The CDR3 DNA reads as TGTGCCAGCAGCTTGGGAGTGGGGGGCGAGCAGTACTTC. Its protein product is CASSLGVGGEQYF.

To note about this clonotype: Being one base from a much bigger clone, this may be a read error. V and J are TRBV12-1 and TRBJ2-1; TRBD2, as called in the table, went unchecked against the DNA. TRBV12-1 is a listed pseudogene. CDR3 length equals 13 residues. CDR3 sequence: CASSLGPLSEQFF. CDR3 bases: TGTGCCAGCAGCTTGGGGCCTCTCAGTGAGCAGTTCTTC.

The chain is built from TRBV29-1 and TRBJ2-1; 9 bases match TRBD1. The CDR3 spans 11 residues. Germline CDR1 SQVTM, CDR2 ANQGSEA. The trim removed 7 bases at V and 12 bases at J, leaving 7 bases unmatched. The CDR3 is CSAGTGLGQFF. The CDR3 region has the DNA TGCAGCGCTGGGACAGGGCTTGGGCAGTTCTTC.

The chain recombines TRBV6-5 with TRBJ2-5, with D unresolved. The CDR3 runs to 15 residues. Trimming took 0 bases from V and 7 from J, leaving 15 bases between them. CDR1 is MNHEY, CDR2 SVGAGI, per germline. The CDR3 reads CASSYSIRALGTQYF. The CDR3 nucleotides read TGTGCCAGCAGTTACTCCATCCGAGCGCTGGGGACCCAGTACTTC.

The rearrangement uses TRBV29-1 and TRBJ1-5; the D is unclear. V lost 7 bases, J lost 1 base, and 14 bases lay in between. CDR1 and CDR2 from the germline V gene are SQVTM and ANQGSEA. The CDR3 runs 14 residues. This CDR3 reads CSGMEGTSNQPQHF. CDR3 DNA: TGCAGCGGGATGGAGGGTACGAGCAATCAGCCCCAGCATTTT.

In its sample, this clonotype was seen once. The V gene is TRBV12-3 or TRBV12-4, the J gene TRBJ2-6; 7 positions agree with TRBD1. The CDR3 contains 16 residues. J lost 2 bases, V lost 6 bases, and 7 bases had no gene match. DNA for the CDR3: TGTGCCAGCAGGCCCCGCGACAGGGCTGGGGCCAACGTCCTGACTTTC. Translating gives CASRPRDRAGANVLTF.